What follows is one T cell receptor beta chain and its context. Some clones are missing from TCRdb's copy, which holds only in-frame ones; the method was immunoSEQ multiplex PCR. The sample yields 95,000 to 150,000 clones, around four fifths seen once. The sample belongs to a study of blood T cell repertoires in COVID-19. Study summary: From T cells, B-cell-depleted T cells, or PBMCs came the material, which was cDNA or gDNA.

The J segment lost 4 bases and the V segment lost 5 bases, leaving 4 bases of the junction unmatched. The length of the CDR3 is 13 residues. CDR1 is MDHEN and CDR2 is SYDVKM in the germline V gene. The chain links TRBV28 to TRBJ1-1, with 7 bases aligning to TRBD1. This sequence originates from a man of 80 years or more with COVID-19, enrolled during active disease. Material: peripheral blood. This CDR3 reads CASSLTGSTEAFF. Here the CDR3 DNA reads TGTGCCAGCAGTCTGACAGGGAGCACTGAAGCTTTCTTT.